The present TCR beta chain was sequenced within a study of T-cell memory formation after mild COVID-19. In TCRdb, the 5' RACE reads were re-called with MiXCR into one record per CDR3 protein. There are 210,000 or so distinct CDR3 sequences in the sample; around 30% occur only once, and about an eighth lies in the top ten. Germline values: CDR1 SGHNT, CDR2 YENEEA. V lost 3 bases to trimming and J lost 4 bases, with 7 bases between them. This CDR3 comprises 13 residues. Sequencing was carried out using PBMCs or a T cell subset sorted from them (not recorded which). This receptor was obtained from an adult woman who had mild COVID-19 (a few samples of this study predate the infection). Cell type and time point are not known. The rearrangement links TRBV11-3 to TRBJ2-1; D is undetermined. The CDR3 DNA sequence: TGTGCCAGCAGCTTTAAGAGATACAATGAGCAGTTCTTC. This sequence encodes CASSFKRYNEQFF.